The present T cell receptor beta chain was sequenced within a study of regulatory T cells in long-lasting Graves disease. Notes on the study in general: New patients shared 970 or so public clonotypes, and persistent patients shared more, with approximately 2,600.

With iRepertoire HTBI primers and Arm-PCR of CDR3 regions, TCR beta libraries were built. One entry per CDR3 protein results from TCRdb running MiXCR on the multiplex PCR reads. The sample gives 400,000 to 500,000 distinct CDR3 sequences, 16% of which show up once; less than 30% is in the top ten. As for time point: newly diagnosed GD, antithyroid drugs for less than 3 months. Researchers made the TCR library from RNA that was extracted from PBMCs. In each case, Graves' disease was diagnosed per American Thyroid Association guidelines. Concerning this clonotype itself: Its target is unknown. This may be a read error, as it is one base from a much larger clone.

This CDR3 is 13 amino acids long. The germline CDR1 and CDR2 sequences are MDHEN and SYDVKM. The same sample was also used in a study of T cells in Graves' hyperthyroidism and ophthalmopathy.

The chain combines TRBV28 with TRBJ1-1; D remains ambiguous. This clonotype was obtained from a woman under 30 with Graves disease. This sample comprised peripheral blood mononuclear cells (PBMCs), obtained at new diagnosis, from a patient treated with antithyroid drugs. CDR3: CASGLGFREEAFF. In DNA, the CDR3 is TGTGCCAGCGGTTTGGGATTTCGCGAAGAAGCTTTCTTT.